A single sample is the source of the 10 T cell receptor beta chains below, sequenced in a study of shared clonotypes between healthy human individuals. Naive CD8 cells lacked CD45RO and underwent positive selection for CCR7, leaving out terminally differentiated effector memory CD45RA+ cells. The method was immunoSEQ multiplex PCR; TCRdb's version includes in-frame clones alone and lacks a portion of them. The top ten hold over 0.095% of the sample, which has hundreds of thousands of clones, roughly 96% seen once. Sequencing was done on a sample of naive CD8+ T cells sorted from blood. These TCRs come from a woman in her twenties or thirties in good health.

The rearrangement uses TRBV28 and TRBJ2-5; 8 bases are a match to TRBD1. The CDR3 consists of 15 residues. The germline CDR1 and CDR2 sequences are MDHEN and SYDVKM. J was trimmed by 5 bases and V by 2 bases; bases with no gene match: 7. The CDR3 protein is CASSLGNRGKETQYF. DNA for the CDR3: TGTGCCAGCAGTTTAGGGAACAGGGGGAAGGAGACCCAGTACTTC.

The chain combines TRBV28 with TRBJ1-2; unclear D gene. CDR1 MDHEN and CDR2 SYDVKM come from the germline V gene. V lost 3 bases to trimming and J lost 5 bases, with 10 bases between them. This CDR3 region has 13 residues. Here the CDR3 reads CASSLDALYGYTF. CDR3 DNA: TGTGCCAGCAGTTTGGACGCCCTATATGGCTACACCTTC.

This clone was recorded once. The rearrangement uses TRBV18 and TRBJ2-1; 7 bases are shared with TRBD2. In germline, CDR1 is KGHSH, CDR2 LQKENI. This CDR3 comprises 17 residues. Losses at the gene ends were 0 bases for V and 5 bases for J; bases not matched to a gene: 10. The CDR3 is CASSPPPGEGSDNEQFF. The CDR3 nucleotides read TGTGCCAGCTCACCACCCCCCGGGGAGGGTTCGGACAATGAGCAGTTCTTC.

This chain joins TRBV6-6 and TRBJ1-1, with a weak D call TRBD1 (6 bases). Trimming pared 2 bases from V and 10 bases from J, leaving 20 bases between. The CDR3 has 15 residues. Germline assignment: CDR1 MNHNY and CDR2 SVGAGI (reference sequence). The CDR3 DNA is TGTGCCAGCAGTTACCCAACGGGGGCTCCACTCCCAGCTTTCTTT. This encodes CASSYPTGAPLPAFF.

V usage is TRBV7-8 and J usage is TRBJ1-5; D not certain. CDR1 is SGHVS and CDR2 is FQNEAQ in the germline V gene. Trimming took off 5 bases at V and 8 bases at J, with 10 bases between the two ends. The CDR3 is made up of 12 amino acids. The CDR3, as DNA: TGTGCCAGCAGCCCCTCCTCAGAGCCCCAGCATTTT. Amino acid sequence: CASSPSSEPQHF.

This chain connects TRBV4-1 to TRBJ2-7; D gene ambiguous. Germline V gene data show CDR1 as MGHRA and CDR2 as YSYEKL. Deletions cut 2 bases from V and 0 bases from J, with 8 bases between. CDR3 size: 14 residues. This CDR3 reads CASSQSWGSYEQYF. Here the CDR3 DNA reads TGCGCCAGCAGCCAAAGCTGGGGCTCCTACGAGCAGTACTTC.

The chain joins TRBV7-7 to TRBJ2-2; the D gene is possibly TRBD2 (6 bases). Germline CDR1 and CDR2: SSHAT and FNYEAQ (reference sequence). CDR3 size: 13 residues. V was pared by 1 base and J by 6 bases, with 6 bases between. The CDR3 coding sequence is TGTGCCAGCAGCTTAGGGGGGGCCGGGGAGCTGTTTTTT. Its translation is CASSLGGAGELFF.

V gene TRBV7-9 combines with J gene TRBJ2-7, with TRBD2 matching 7 bases. The CDR3 runs 18 residues. The germline V gene encodes CDR1 SEHNR and CDR2 FQNEAQ (reference sequence). Trimming removed 1 base from V and 3 bases from J; junction bases left unmatched: 15. DNA for the CDR3: TGTGCCAGCAGCTTAGGGGTAGGGGCAAGCGGGAACCTCTACGAGCAGTACTTC. Translating gives CASSLGVGASGNLYEQYF.

Concerning this clone itself: This CDR3 is also generated by other DNA sequences in the sample. The V and J genes are TRBV27 and TRBJ1-1; D possibly corresponds to TRBD1 (5 bases). The germline V gene has CDR1 MNHEY and CDR2 SMNVEV (reference sequence). V was clipped by 6 bases and J by 2 bases, with 10 bases between them. The CDR3 covers 13 residues. CDR3 DNA: TGTGCCAGCAGCCCCGGGGGTAACACTGAAGCTTTCTTT. Its protein is CASSPGGNTEAFF.

V and J are TRBV28 and TRBJ2-7; 8 bases line up with TRBD1. The V and J ends lost 4 bases and 0 bases, in that order; junction bases with no gene match: 5. The V gene's germline CDR1 is MDHEN and CDR2 SYDVKM. The CDR3 length is 15 residues. The CDR3 spells CASSWDRSNSYEQYF. DNA for the CDR3: TGTGCCAGCAGTTGGGACAGGAGTAACTCCTACGAGCAGTACTTC.